Below are 4 T cell receptor beta chains sequenced from a single sample in a study of blood T cell repertoires in COVID-19. Only in-frame clones appear in the TCRdb table, and some are missing; sequencing was by immunoSEQ multiplex PCR. The table records about 180,000 clones, about 90% of them present only once. The sample consisted of PBMCs or T cells enriched from blood (not recorded which). All receptors come from a human donor with acute COVID-19. The donor label of this sample is uncertain.

This chain uses TRBV7-2 with TRBJ2-7; TRBD1 aligns across 7 bases. The CDR3 is 15 amino acids. Germline CDR1 reads SGHTA; CDR2 reads FQGNSA. With V trimmed by 3 bases and J by 0 bases, 5 bases remained unmatched. In nucleotides, the CDR3 is TGTGCCAGCAGCTTTGTACAGGGGAGCTCCTACGAGCAGTACTTC. Protein sequence: CASSFVQGSSYEQYF. The full variable domain, rest sourced from reference TRBV7-2 and TRBJ2-7, is GAGVSQSPSNKVTEKGKDVELRCDPISGHTALYWYRQSLGQGLEFLIYFQGNSAPDKSGLPSDRFSAERTGGSVSTLTIQRTQQEDSAVYLCASSFVQGSSYEQYFGPGTRLTVT.

The chain links TRBV9 to TRBJ1-1; 10 bases are shared with TRBD1. Germline V gene lookup returns CDR1 SGDLS and CDR2 YYNGEE. The CDR3 length is 17 residues. With 1 base clipped from V and 3 bases from J, the junction kept 9 bases outside the gene matches. In DNA, the CDR3 is TGTGCCAGCAGCGTATCCGGGACAGGGGTTTTGGACACTGAAGCTTTCTTT. Translated: CASSVSGTGVLDTEAFF.

This clone was seen a single time. The chain has TRBV11-2 and TRBJ2-3; D gene uncertain. There are 15 residues in the CDR3. Deletions cut 5 bases from V and 4 bases from J, with 16 bases between. Germline loops: CDR1 SGHAT, CDR2 FQNNGV. The CDR3, as DNA: TGTGCCAGCAGCCCCCACGGAGTAAAACCAGATACGCAGTATTTT. It encodes CASSPHGVKPDTQYF.

The gene calls are TRBV6-1 and TRBJ1-2; D not resolved. The germline V gene has CDR1 MNHNS and CDR2 SASEGT. This CDR3 contains 13 residues. V lost 1 base to trimming and J lost 7 bases, with 10 bases between them. CDR3 DNA sequence: TGTGCCAGCAGTGAAGGAGGGTTAGGTGGCTACACCTTC. It translates to CASSEGGLGGYTF.